This T cell receptor (beta chain) appears in the sequencing data of a study of Ad26.COV2.S vaccination and SARS-CoV-2 variants. Study information: Donor allocation was to the COV1001 Ad26.COV2.S trial arm.

Assay: immunoSEQ multiplex PCR; the TCRdb copy retains only in-frame clones and omits some. The sample yields 380,000 or so clones, about 89% seen once. The length of the CDR3 is 15 residues. Germline CDR1 and CDR2: KGHSH and LQKENI. V was pared by 3 bases and J by 4 bases, with 13 bases between. General observations from the study: The breadth of spike-specific CD8+ and CD4+ T cell responses after vaccination was reportedly substantial.

A note on this clone: The antigen remains undetermined.

Treatment in this sample: some 19 received Ad26.COV2.S at low or high dose, single or two shots; 5 received placebo; per-sample allocation not given. Repertoires come from day 63 after the first vaccine or placebo injection. Sequenced here: peripheral blood, sampled in a trial of Ad26.COV2.S vaccine versus placebo. This clonotype originated in a person aged 18-65 years who received the Ad26.COV2.S COVID-19 vaccine or a placebo. The chain combines TRBV18 with TRBJ1-5; weak D call: TRBD1 (5 bases). DNA for the CDR3: TGTGCCAGCTCACCGGACGGGGCTTCTAATCAGCCCCAGCATTTT. It specifies CASSPDGASNQPQHF.